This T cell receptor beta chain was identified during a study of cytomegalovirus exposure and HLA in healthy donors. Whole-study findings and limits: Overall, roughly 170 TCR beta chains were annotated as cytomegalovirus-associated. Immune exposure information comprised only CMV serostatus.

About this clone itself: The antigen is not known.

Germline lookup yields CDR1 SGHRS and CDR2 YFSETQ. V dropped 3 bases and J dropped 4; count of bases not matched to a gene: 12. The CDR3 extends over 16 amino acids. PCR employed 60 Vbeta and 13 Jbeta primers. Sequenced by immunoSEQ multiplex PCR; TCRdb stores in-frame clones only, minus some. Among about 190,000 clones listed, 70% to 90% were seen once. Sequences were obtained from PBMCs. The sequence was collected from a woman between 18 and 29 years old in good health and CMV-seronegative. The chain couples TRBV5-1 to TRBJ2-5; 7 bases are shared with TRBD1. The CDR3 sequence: CASSWGRIRGRETQYF. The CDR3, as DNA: TGCGCCAGCAGCTGGGGACGTATAAGGGGGCGAGAGACCCAGTACTTC. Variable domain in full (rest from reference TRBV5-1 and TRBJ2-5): KAGVTQTPRYLIKTRGQQVTLSCSPISGHRSVSWYQQTPGQGLQFLFEYFSETQRNKGNFPGRFSGRQFSNSRSEMNVSTLELGDSALYLCASSWGRIRGRETQYFGPGTRLLVL.